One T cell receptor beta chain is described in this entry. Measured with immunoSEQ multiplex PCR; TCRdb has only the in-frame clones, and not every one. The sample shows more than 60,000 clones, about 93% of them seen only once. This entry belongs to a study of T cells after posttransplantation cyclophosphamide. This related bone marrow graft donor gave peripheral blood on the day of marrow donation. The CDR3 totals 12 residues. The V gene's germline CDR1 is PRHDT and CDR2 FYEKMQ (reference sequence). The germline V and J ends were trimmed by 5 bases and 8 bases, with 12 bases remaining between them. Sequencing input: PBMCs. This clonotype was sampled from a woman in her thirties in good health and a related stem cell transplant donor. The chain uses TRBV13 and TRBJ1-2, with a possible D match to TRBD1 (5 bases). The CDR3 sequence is CASSPTAGGYTF. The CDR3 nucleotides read TGTGCCAGCAGCCCCACGGCAGGGGGCTACACCTTC.